This passage covers 27 T cell receptor beta chains from one sample sequenced in a study of T cells in Graves' hyperthyroidism and ophthalmopathy. TCR beta CDR3 region amplification was performed from RNA transcripts. TCR CDR3 underwent first-round RT-PCR with the HTBI primer set. TCRdb called the multiplex PCR reads again in MiXCR, with one record for every CDR3 protein. The sample has over 250,000 distinct CDR3 sequences, under 30% seen once. The source material was blood. The receptor source for this set is a man aged 40-50 years with Graves' hyperthyroidism that later progressed to Graves' ophthalmopathy.

This clonotype came up many times. The gene calls are TRBV6-5 and TRBJ2-5; no clear D. This CDR3 region has 13 residues. Trimming left V 1 base short and J 8 bases short, with 11 bases between. CDR1 is MNHEY and CDR2 is SVGAGI in the germline V gene. The CDR3 DNA follows: TGTGCCAGCAGTTACTGGCGAGATAACACCCAGTACTTC. This gives the protein CASSYWRDNTQYF.

This clonotype was found many times. This rearrangement joins TRBV6-1 to TRBJ2-7, with 9 bases matching TRBD2. The germline gives CDR1 MNHNS, CDR2 SASEGT. The CDR3 has 16 residues. With 6 bases clipped from V and 1 base from J, the junction kept 10 bases outside the gene matches. For the CDR3, the DNA is TGTGCCAGCAGAGTCATAGCGGGGGACCGATCCTACGAGCAGTACTTC. It is translated as CASRVIAGDRSYEQYF.

Ten or more counts support this clonotype. This chain joins TRBV29-1 and TRBJ2-1; the D gene could be TRBD1 or TRBD2 (5 bases each). The CDR3 spans 14 residues. The germline CDR1 and CDR2 sequences are SQVTM and ANQGSEA. The V end lost 4 bases, the J end lost 8 bases, and 18 bases lay between the germline ends. CDR3 protein: CSVVEGREVDEQFF. In DNA form, the CDR3 reads TGCAGCGTTGTCGAGGGACGCGAGGTTGATGAGCAGTTCTTC.

This clonotype was seen repeatedly, ten times or more. The rearrangement uses TRBV7-3 and TRBJ2-6; D not certain. The CDR3 loop spans 18 amino acids. V lost 2 bases, J lost 1 base, and 15 bases lay in between. CDR1 SGHTA and CDR2 FQGTGA come from the germline V gene. In DNA form, the CDR3 reads TGTGCCAGCAGCTTACATTCACCGGTTACATCTGGGGCCAACGTCCTGACTTTC. It specifies CASSLHSPVTSGANVLTF.

The table lists this clonotype with a few counts. The chain couples TRBV7-8 to TRBJ1-2, with D perhaps TRBD1 (6 bases). From germline, CDR1 is SGHVS and CDR2 FQNEAQ. Trimming pared 2 bases from V and 4 bases from J, leaving 11 bases between. This CDR3 has 14 residues. The CDR3 loop is CASSLLTGLYGYTF. The CDR3 region has the DNA TGTGCCAGCAGCTTATTAACAGGGCTCTATGGCTACACCTTC. Drawing the rest from reference TRBV7-8 and TRBJ1-2, the complete variable domain is GAGVSQSPRYKVAKRGQDVALRCDPISGHVSLFWYQQALGQGPEFLTYFQNEAQLDKSGLPSDRFFAERPEGSVSTLKIQRTQQEDSAVYLCASSLLTGLYGYTFGSGTRLTVV.

This clonotype was counted at least ten times. V gene TRBV29-1 combines with J gene TRBJ2-5; D is undetermined. The CDR3 is 10 residues long. Per the germline V gene, CDR1 is SQVTM and CDR2 is ANQGSEA. This CDR3 is CTAGQETQYF. The DNA of the CDR3 is TGCACCGCCGGACAAGAGACCCAGTACTTC.

This clonotype was detected ten times or more. V gene TRBV3-1 combines with J gene TRBJ1-2, with 7 bases identical to TRBD1. The CDR3 totals 15 residues. CDR1 and CDR2 (germline): LGHDT, YNNKEL (reference sequence). V lost 7 bases and J lost 6; bases outside the gene matches: 14. The CDR3 loop is CASKKRGRDRDGYTF. CDR3 bases: TGTGCCAGCAAGAAGAGGGGGCGTGATCGGGATGGCTACACCTTC.

The chain uses TRBV24-1 and TRBJ2-5, with 7 bases that match TRBD2. Germline V CDR1 and CDR2: KGHDR, SFDVKD. This CDR3 is 15 amino acids long. The V and J ends lost 7 bases and 0 bases, in that order; junction bases with no gene match: 7. CDR3 sequence: CATRESSGNQETQYF. The CDR3 nucleotides read TGTGCCACCAGAGAGTCTAGCGGAAACCAAGAGACCCAGTACTTC.

In this sample, this clonotype turned up many times. V gene TRBV7-6 combines with J gene TRBJ2-5; the D gene is possibly TRBD1 (5 bases). Germline V gene lookup returns CDR1 SGHVS and CDR2 FNYEAQ. This CDR3 has 15 residues. V lost 2 bases, J lost 5 bases, and 15 bases lay in between. This CDR3 is CASSLSQVGAETQYF. CDR3 DNA: TGTGCCAGCAGCTTATCACAGGTTGGAGCGGAGACCCAGTACTTC.

This clonotype was seen a handful of times. The chain joins TRBV6-1 to TRBJ2-7, with D perhaps being TRBD1 or TRBD2 (5 bases each). The CDR3 has 15 residues. Germline values: CDR1 MNHNS, CDR2 SASEGT. V was trimmed by 5 bases and J by 0 bases, leaving 14 bases between them. CDR3 protein: CASSRPGALSYEQYF. The CDR3 DNA sequence: TGTGCCAGCAGTCGGCCCGGGGCACTCTCCTACGAGCAGTACTTC.

This clonotype was counted at least ten times. The gene calls are TRBV12-3 or TRBV12-4 and TRBJ1-5; D ambiguous. This CDR3 is built from 15 residues. The V end was cut by 3 bases, the J end by 5 bases, with 14 bases between. The CDR3 protein is CASSFLPNQDQPQHF. CDR3 DNA sequence: TGTGCCAGCAGTTTTCTTCCCAATCAGGATCAGCCCCAGCATTTT.

The chain employs TRBV2 and TRBJ1-5, with D possibly being TRBD1 (5 bases). Germline lookup yields CDR1 SNHLY and CDR2 FYNNEI. Trimming removed 6 bases at V and 4 bases at J, with 16 bases between. The CDR3 loop spans 15 amino acids. CDR3 DNA sequence: TGTGCCAGCAGAGTTATGGACATTTTAAATCAGCCCCAGCATTTT. Residues: CASRVMDILNQPQHF.

This clonotype was detected many times. The genes are TRBV6-1 and TRBJ1-5; 7 positions match TRBD1. Germline-derived CDR1 and CDR2 are MNHNS and SASEGT. V lost 6 bases, J lost 6 bases, and 11 bases stayed unmatched. This CDR3 region has 15 residues. The CDR3 DNA reads TGTGCCAGCAGCCGCAAAGGGGGCGCCGGTCAGCCCCAGCATTTT. As protein: CASSRKGGAGQPQHF.

This clonotype came up many times. The chain employs TRBV2 and TRBJ2-7; 7 bases map to TRBD2. The V segment lost 6 bases and the J segment 4 bases; nucleotides outside the gene matches: 9. The CDR3 is 14 residues long. Germline assignment: CDR1 SNHLY and CDR2 FYNNEI. CDR3 sequence reads: CASRIRQGGYEQYF. The CDR3 DNA is TGTGCCAGCAGAATCCGGCAGGGAGGGTACGAGCAGTACTTC.

The chain is built from TRBV20-1 and TRBJ2-5; weak D call: TRBD1 (6 bases). CDR1 and CDR2 from the germline V gene are DFQATT and SNEGSKA (reference sequence). The CDR3 length is 12 residues. V was shortened by 7 bases and J by 0 bases, with 9 bases between the two germline ends. The CDR3 nucleotides read TGCAGTGTAGGGGGTAACCAAGAGACCCAGTACTTC. As protein: CSVGGNQETQYF.

This clonotype was detected ten times or more. The V call is TRBV12-3 or TRBV12-4, the J call TRBJ2-2, with TRBD1 identical over 7 bases. The CDR3 consists of 13 residues. J gave up 7 bases and V 3 bases, and 2 bases lay outside the gene matches. CDR3 in amino acids: CASSLGQRGELFF. The CDR3, as DNA: TGTGCCAGCAGTTTGGGACAGCGCGGGGAGCTGTTTTTT.

The chain combines TRBV15 with TRBJ1-1; D is unresolved. Germline CDR1 LNHNV, CDR2 YYDKDF (reference sequence). Trimming took off 0 bases at V and 3 bases at J, with 8 bases between the two ends. The CDR3 contains 14 residues. DNA of the CDR3: TGTGCCACCAGCAGAGAGGGGTCGGACACTGAAGCTTTCTTT. Its protein is CATSREGSDTEAFF.

The CDR3 spells CSAPNRGAGQPQHF. As DNA, the CDR3 is TGCAGTGCTCCGAATCGGGGCGCAGGGCAGCCCCAGCATTTT. This chain joins TRBV20-1 and TRBJ1-5, with D possibly being TRBD1 (5 bases). Germline V gene lookup returns CDR1 DFQATT and CDR2 SNEGSKA (reference sequence). Trimming took off 5 bases at V and 7 bases at J, with 18 bases between the two ends. The CDR3 covers 14 residues.

This clonotype has a count of ten or more. The chain has TRBV6-1 and TRBJ2-7; the D gene is possibly TRBD2 (6 bases). The V gene's germline CDR1 is MNHNS and CDR2 SASEGT. V dropped 6 bases and J dropped 7 bases, with 19 bases sitting between them. CDR3 length equals 14 residues. The CDR3: CASRPAGPLGEQYF. In DNA form, the CDR3 reads TGTGCCAGCAGGCCGGCGGGACCGCTGGGGGAGCAGTACTTC.

The chain has TRBV6-5 and TRBJ1-1; 8 nucleotides align to TRBD1. Per the germline V gene, CDR1 is MNHEY and CDR2 is SVGAGI. This CDR3 has 16 residues. J gave up 6 bases and V 4 bases, and 13 bases lay outside the gene matches. The CDR3 sequence is CASSSLGQVGVSEAFF. The CDR3 coding sequence is TGTGCCAGCAGTTCCCTGGGACAGGTTGGGGTGTCTGAAGCTTTCTTT.

The table lists this clonotype with many counts. V is TRBV3-1 and J is TRBJ2-7; TRBD1 aligns across 8 bases. This CDR3 has 16 amino acids. Germline trimming cut 0 bases from V and 3 bases from J; bases unmatched to any gene: 7. Germline V gene lookup returns CDR1 LGHDT and CDR2 YNNKEL (reference sequence). This CDR3 is CASSQERTGRNYEQYF. The DNA for the CDR3 is TGTGCCAGCAGCCAAGAGCGGACAGGGAGAAACTACGAGCAGTACTTC.

The table lists this clonotype with many counts. The J gene is TRBJ2-5, the V gene TRBV6-5, with 7 nucleotides matching TRBD2. Trimming at V came to 2 bases and at J to 4 bases, leaving 7 bases not matched to a gene. Germline CDR1 and CDR2: MNHEY and SVGAGI. The CDR3 contains 15 residues. CDR3 coding DNA: TGTGCCAGCAGTTACAGGAGTCTAGCGGCAGAGACCCAGTACTTC. Translated, it gives CASSYRSLAAETQYF.

J is TRBJ1-5 and V is TRBV18; D not certain. The V end lost 5 bases, the J end lost 1 base, and 9 bases lay between the germline ends. CDR1 is KGHSH and CDR2 is LQKENI in the germline V gene. The CDR3 spans 14 residues. The DNA of the CDR3 is TGTGCCAGCTCAGCCGTACGGAGCAATCAGCCCCAGCATTTT. It codes for CASSAVRSNQPQHF.

This clonotype was counted between two and nine times. A much larger clone sits a single nucleotide away, making a read error possible. This chain connects TRBV5-4 to TRBJ2-2, with D perhaps TRBD2 (6 bases). CDR1 is SGHNT, CDR2 YYREEE, per germline (reference sequence). V was clipped by 2 bases and J by 6 bases, with 23 bases between them. The CDR3 contains 18 residues. For the CDR3, the DNA is TGTGCCAGCAGCTTAGCTTGGGGAATATACCGGGACTCCGGGGAGCTGTTTTTT. This translates into CASSLAWGIYRDSGELFF.

The chain combines TRBV15 with TRBJ1-5; D unclear. The CDR3 is 15 residues long. The V gene's germline CDR1 is LNHNV and CDR2 YYDKDF (reference sequence). The V end lost 0 bases, the J end lost 7 bases, and 13 bases lay between the germline ends. CDR3 DNA: TGTGCCACCAGCAGAGAAACGACGTTGAGCCAGCCCCAGCATTTT. Protein product: CATSRETTLSQPQHF.

This clonotype was counted many times. This chain connects TRBV14 to TRBJ2-5, with 11 bases that match TRBD2. The junction had 2 bases not matched to a gene; V was cut back by 2 bases and J by 3 bases. Germline loops: CDR1 SGHDN, CDR2 FVKESK. The CDR3 spans 15 residues. The CDR3 DNA follows: TGTGCCAGCAGCCAACTACTAGCGGGAGAAGAGACCCAGTACTTC. This gives the protein CASSQLLAGEETQYF.

At least ten counts were recorded for this clonotype. The chain is built from TRBV11-2 and TRBJ2-3, with D hard to call. V lost 5 bases, J lost 6 bases, and 9 bases lay in between. The germline V gene has CDR1 SGHAT and CDR2 FQNNGV. The CDR3 has 12 residues. CDR3 loop: CASSATRDTQYF. The DNA for the CDR3 is TGTGCCAGCAGCGCTACAAGGGATACGCAGTATTTT.